This TCR beta chain was identified in a study of regulatory dendritic cells for organ transplantation (TCRdb year 2017). Background on the whole study: Monocytes were cultured with vitamin D3 on days 0 and 4 and with IL-10 on day 4 to generate regulatory dendritic cells. On day 6, LPS was added to the DC cultures to test how the DCs responded to a strong maturation-inducing agent. TCRbeta repertoires were sequenced from sorted naive and memory CD4+ and CD8+ T cells before and after allostimulation with regulatory or mature dendritic cells.

TCRbeta CDR3 regions were amplified by multiplexed two-step PCR using Vbeta-specific forward primers and Jbeta-specific reverse primers. Through the immunoSEQ service, TCRbeta libraries were sequenced on an Illumina instrument. As for how the authors treated the data: V, D and J genes were assigned using IMGT annotation, and counts were corrected for multiplex PCR bias using synthetic CDR3 analogues. The immunoSEQ Analyzer calculated repertoire clonality as one minus the normalized Shannon entropy. Clonal expansion was defined by Fisher's exact test with Benjamini-Hochberg false discovery rate control, using two-tailed P<0.01. This is the immuneACCESS table as TCRdb keeps it, with only in-frame sequences that have V and J called. A part of the clones is gone; compared with another copy, unresolved V genes explain less than half, and the rest is unexplained. D and trimming were read from the DNA, whereas the V and J calls and clone size are those reported in that table. The sample table lists tens of thousands of clones, about 85% of them with a count of one. Of the sample, about 0.24% falls within the top ten clones.

Overall study outcomes, separate from this receptor: Among the resting subsets, memory CD8+ T cells contained the most alloreactive TCR clonotypes. Only a couple of subjects were sequenced, and considerable between-individual heterogeneity in the alloreactive memory CD8+ T cell pool was noted by the authors. Expansion of memory CD8+ clones was induced by allostimulation in both subjects, but more limited expansion appeared to be induced by regulatory dendritic cells than by mature dendritic cells. Repertoires were highly diverse in naive CD4+ and CD8+ T cells, less diverse in memory cells, and most oligoclonal in memory CD8+ cells.

Per the germline V gene, LGHNA is the CDR1 and YNFKEQ is the CDR2. V loses 0 bases at its end and J loses 2 bases; junction bases beyond the gene matches: 6. Taken from cysteine to phenylalanine, the CDR3 has 16 residues. Here the CDR3 DNA is all that survives: 48 bases in frame from base 1. Sorted T cell subsets were CFSE-labeled and co-cultured for around five days with allogeneic regulatory or mature dendritic cells at a 1:10 DC:T ratio. FACS was used to sort CD4+ or CD8+ cells into naive T cells, defined as CD45RA+, and memory T cells, defined as CD45RO+. A couple of healthy control subjects provided the T cells used for TCR sequencing. Genomic DNA was extracted with the Qiagen DNeasy Blood & Tissue Kit. With respect to this clone: The clone's antigen remains unknown. No clone much larger than this one lies a single base away; base qualities are absent.

Input material: naive CD4+ T cells from blood cultured with dendritic cells. The cell subset or site label corresponds to: CD45RA+ naive T cells. The source of this sequence is a human donor in good health. The chain is assembled from TRBV4-2 and TRBJ2-7, and 8 junction bases match TRBD2. The CDR3 reads CASSQDHTGGTYEQYF. In nucleotides, the sequence is TGTGCCAGCAGCCAAGATCACACGGGAGGGACCTACGAGCAGTACTTC.